This T cell receptor (beta chain) was identified during a study of T cell repertoires in cytomegalovirus infection (dated by TCRdb to about 2019). For the wider study: The HLA type of each donor mattered for the analysis, because public TCR beta signatures pointed to carriage of CMV infection along with the matching HLA type. Overall study results and their limits: Carriers of CMV infection plus the relevant HLA type were discriminated by the cumulative frequency of public TCR beta family members in the study cohort and in an independent roughly 370-donor cohort. The ex vivo response was dominated by HLA-C-restricted CMV-specific TCR beta clonotypes, which also provided the single most frequent clonotype in two of eight donors.

Instrument on record: Illumina HiSeq 1500. TCRdb reworked the public reads: Q25 trimming with fastp, MiXCR clone assembly, productive beta chains retained. Every distinct CDR3 protein forms one entry, paired with its most common genes and DNA. This sample comprises about 97,000 distinct CDR3 sequences, 15% to 20% of them detected only once. The top ten constitute about 7.3% of the sample. Ten or more counts support this clonotype. Its antigen remains undetermined. Base quality data are lacking; no much larger clone is found one base away. V is reduced by 1 base and J by 6 bases, leaving a spacing of 13 bases between them. The CDR3 numbers 15 residues from cysteine through phenylalanine. The entry retains the CDR3 DNA only, 45 bases that are in frame from base 1. CDR1 SGHVS and CDR2 FNYEAQ were looked up in the germline V gene.

The TCR was taken from a human donor in good health (CMV status not recorded). Some clones in this sample may be carry-over from other donors' samples. This receptor chain uses TRBV7-6 and TRBJ2-1, with TRBD1 perhaps the D gene, on 5 matching bases. The sequencing input was PBMCs. The sequenced DNA: TGTGCCAGCAGCTTAGGAGCTCTTGGGGCCAATGAGCAGTTCTTC. This yields the protein CASSLGALGANEQFF.